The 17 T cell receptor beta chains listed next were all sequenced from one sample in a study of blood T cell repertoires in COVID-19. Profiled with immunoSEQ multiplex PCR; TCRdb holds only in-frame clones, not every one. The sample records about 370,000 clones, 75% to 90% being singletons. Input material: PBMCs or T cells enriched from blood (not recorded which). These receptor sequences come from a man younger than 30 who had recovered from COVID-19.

Written as DNA, the CDR3 is TGTGCCAGTGGGACAGGGGGAGGGAACACTGAAGCTTTCTTT. As protein: CASGTGGGNTEAFF. The chain combines TRBV19 with TRBJ1-1; 11 nucleotides align to TRBD1. V was clipped by 8 bases and J by 1 base; unmatched bases: 3. The V gene's germline CDR1 is LNHDA and CDR2 SQIVND (reference sequence). CDR3 length equals 14 residues.

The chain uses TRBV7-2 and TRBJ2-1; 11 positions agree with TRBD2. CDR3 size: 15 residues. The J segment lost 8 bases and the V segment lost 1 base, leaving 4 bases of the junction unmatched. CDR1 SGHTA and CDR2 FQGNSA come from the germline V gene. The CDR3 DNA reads TGTGCCAGCAGCTTAGTAGCGGGAGGGCCCTATGAGCAGTTCTTC. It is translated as CASSLVAGGPYEQFF.

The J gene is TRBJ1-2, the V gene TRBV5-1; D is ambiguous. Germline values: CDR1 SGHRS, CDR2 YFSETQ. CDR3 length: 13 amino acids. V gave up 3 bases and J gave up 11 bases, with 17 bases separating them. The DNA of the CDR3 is TGCGCCAGCAGCTACACCCCGGGGAGCACTTACACCTTC. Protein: CASSYTPGSTYTF. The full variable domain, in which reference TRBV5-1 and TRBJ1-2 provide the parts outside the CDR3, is KAGVTQTPRYLIKTRGQQVTLSCSPISGHRSVSWYQQTPGQGLQFLFEYFSETQRNKGNFPGRFSGRQFSNSRSEMNVSTLELGDSALYLCASSYTPGSTYTFGSGTRLTVV.

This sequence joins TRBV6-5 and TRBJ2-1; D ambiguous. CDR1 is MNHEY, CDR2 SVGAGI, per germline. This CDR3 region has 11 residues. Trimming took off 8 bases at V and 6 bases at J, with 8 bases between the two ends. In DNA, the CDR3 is TGTGCCAGCGGGCTGAGCAATGAGCAGTTCTTC. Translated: CASGLSNEQFF.

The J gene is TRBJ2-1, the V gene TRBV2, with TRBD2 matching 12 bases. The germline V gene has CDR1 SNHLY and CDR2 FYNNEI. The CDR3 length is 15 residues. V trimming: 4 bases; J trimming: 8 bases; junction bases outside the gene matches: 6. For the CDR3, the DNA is TGTGCCAGCAGTGGGCCTAGCGGGAGGGACCATGAGCAGTTCTTC. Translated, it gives CASSGPSGRDHEQFF.

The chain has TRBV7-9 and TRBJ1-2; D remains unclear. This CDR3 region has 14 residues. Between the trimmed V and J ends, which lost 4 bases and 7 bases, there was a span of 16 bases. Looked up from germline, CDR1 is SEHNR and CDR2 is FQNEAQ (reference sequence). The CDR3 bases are TGTGCCAGCAGCTCGAAAGGCGAACCGGGTGGCTACACCTTC. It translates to CASSSKGEPGGYTF.

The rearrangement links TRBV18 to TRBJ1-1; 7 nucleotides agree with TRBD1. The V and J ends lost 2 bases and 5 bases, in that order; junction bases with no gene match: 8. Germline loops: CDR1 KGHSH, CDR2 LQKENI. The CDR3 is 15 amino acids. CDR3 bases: TGTGCCAGCTCACCAGGGAAAGGGGGCCTTACTGAAGCTTTCTTT. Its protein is CASSPGKGGLTEAFF.

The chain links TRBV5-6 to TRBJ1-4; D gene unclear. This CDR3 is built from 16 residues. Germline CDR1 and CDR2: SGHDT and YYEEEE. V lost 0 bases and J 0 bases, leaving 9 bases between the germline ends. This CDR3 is CASSLAYMSTNEKLFF. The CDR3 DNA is TGTGCCAGCAGCTTGGCGTATATGTCAACTAATGAAAAACTGTTTTTT.

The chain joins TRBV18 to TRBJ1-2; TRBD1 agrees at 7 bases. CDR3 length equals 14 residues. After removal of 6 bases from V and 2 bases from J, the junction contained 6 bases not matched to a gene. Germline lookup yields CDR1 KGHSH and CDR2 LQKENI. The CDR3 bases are TGTGCCAGCTCTCTCTCGGGACAGAACTATGGCTACACCTTC. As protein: CASSLSGQNYGYTF. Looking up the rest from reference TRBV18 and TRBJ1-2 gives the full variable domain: NAGVMQNPRHLVRRRGQEARLRCSPMKGHSHVYWYRQLPEEGLKFMVYLQKENIIDESGMPKERFSAEFPKEGPSILRIQQVVRGDSAAYFCASSLSGQNYGYTFGSGTRLTVV.

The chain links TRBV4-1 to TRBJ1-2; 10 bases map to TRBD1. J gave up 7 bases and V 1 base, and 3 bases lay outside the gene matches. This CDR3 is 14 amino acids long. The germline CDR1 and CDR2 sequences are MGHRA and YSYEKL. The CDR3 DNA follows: TGCGCCAGCAGCCAAGTTGGGGACAGGGGTGGCTACACCTTC. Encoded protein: CASSQVGDRGGYTF.

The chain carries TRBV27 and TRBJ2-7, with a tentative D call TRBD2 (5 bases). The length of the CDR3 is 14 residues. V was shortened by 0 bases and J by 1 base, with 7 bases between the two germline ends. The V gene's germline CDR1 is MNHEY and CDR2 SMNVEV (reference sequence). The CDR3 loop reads CASSLSWTSYEQYF. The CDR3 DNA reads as TGTGCCAGCAGTTTATCCTGGACTTCCTACGAGCAGTACTTC.

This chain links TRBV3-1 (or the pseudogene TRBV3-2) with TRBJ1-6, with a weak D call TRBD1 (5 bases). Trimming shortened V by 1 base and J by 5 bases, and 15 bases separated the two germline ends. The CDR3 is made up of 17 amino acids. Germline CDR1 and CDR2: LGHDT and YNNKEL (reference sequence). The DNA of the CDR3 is TGTGCCAGCAGCCAAGGGGTCGCGGGACCGAATAATTCACCCCTCCACTTT. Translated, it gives CASSQGVAGPNNSPLHF.

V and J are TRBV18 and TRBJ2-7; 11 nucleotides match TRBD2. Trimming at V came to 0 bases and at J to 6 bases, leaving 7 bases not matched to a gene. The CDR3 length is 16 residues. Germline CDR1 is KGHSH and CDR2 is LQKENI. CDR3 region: CASSPPSGRAVGEQYF. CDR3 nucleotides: TGTGCCAGCTCACCACCTAGCGGGAGGGCCGTCGGCGAGCAGTACTTC. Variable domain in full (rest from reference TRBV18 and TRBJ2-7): NAGVMQNPRHLVRRRGQEARLRCSPMKGHSHVYWYRQLPEEGLKFMVYLQKENIIDESGMPKERFSAEFPKEGPSILRIQQVVRGDSAAYFCASSPPSGRAVGEQYFGPGTRLTVT.

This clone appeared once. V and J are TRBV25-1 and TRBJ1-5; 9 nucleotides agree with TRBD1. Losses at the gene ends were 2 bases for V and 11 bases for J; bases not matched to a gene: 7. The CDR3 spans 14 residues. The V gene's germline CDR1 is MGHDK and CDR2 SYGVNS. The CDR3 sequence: CASSEDGTGRAQHF. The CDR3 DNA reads TGTGCCAGCAGTGAAGATGGGACAGGGAGGGCCCAGCATTTT.

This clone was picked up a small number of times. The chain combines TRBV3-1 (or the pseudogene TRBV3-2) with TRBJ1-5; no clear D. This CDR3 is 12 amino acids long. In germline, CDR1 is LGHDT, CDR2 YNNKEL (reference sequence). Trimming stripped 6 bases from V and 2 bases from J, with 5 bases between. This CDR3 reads CASRSGNQPQHF. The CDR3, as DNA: TGTGCCAGCAGGAGCGGCAATCAGCCCCAGCATTTT.

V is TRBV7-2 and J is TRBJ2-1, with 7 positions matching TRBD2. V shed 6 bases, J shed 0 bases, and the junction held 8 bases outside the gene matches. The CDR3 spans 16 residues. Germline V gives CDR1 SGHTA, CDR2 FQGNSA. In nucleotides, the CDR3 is TGTGCCAGCAGATCTTTCCGCGGGAGCTCCTACAATGAGCAGTTCTTC. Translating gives CASRSFRGSSYNEQFF.

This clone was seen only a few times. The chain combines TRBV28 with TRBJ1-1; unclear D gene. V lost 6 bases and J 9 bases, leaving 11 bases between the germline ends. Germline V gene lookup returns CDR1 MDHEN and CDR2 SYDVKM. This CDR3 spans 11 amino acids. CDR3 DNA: TGTGCCAGCAGATCCGGGTCGAAAGCTTTCTTT. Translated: CASRSGSKAFF.